The following is a T cell receptor beta chain sequence with its context. The antigen is not known. The data originate from a study of radiation and T cells in renal cell carcinoma. Profiling relied on immunoSEQ multiplex PCR, and the TCRdb table lists in-frame clones only, not all of them. The data contain 150,000 to 200,000 clones, about 85% of them singletons. The time point was: blood 4 weeks post-SBRT, at nephrectomy. Treatment of the sample: 15 Gy SBRT to primary tumor, nephrectomy 4 weeks later. Nephrectomy followed 15 Gy stereotactic body radiation by 4 weeks. Blood was sampled at baseline, 2 weeks and 4 weeks after SBRT. Unmatched junction bases numbered 4, after V lost 5 bases and J lost 8 bases. From germline, CDR1 is SGHRS and CDR2 YFSETQ. This CDR3 contains 12 residues. General study results and limits: No pretreatment tumor biopsies were available for baseline clonotypes. From baseline, blood top tumor clonotypes peaked at 2 weeks post-radiation.

The rearrangement joins TRBV5-1 to TRBJ1-2; 9 positions match TRBD1. The clonotype was recovered from a woman aged 45-59 years with renal cell carcinoma. The sample was blood, taken from a patient whose treatment included radiotherapy and nephrectomy. The CDR3 DNA is TGCGCCAGCAGACAGGGGGCGGAGGGCTACACCTTC. This sequence encodes CASRQGAEGYTF.